This T cell receptor beta chain emerged from a study of identical twins. Unmatched junction bases numbered 20, after V lost 4 bases and J lost 6 bases. Germline assignment: CDR1 ENHRY and CDR2 SYGVKD. The CDR3 loop spans 19 amino acids. This clonotype was picked up many times. TCRdb reprocessed the 5' RACE reads with MiXCR, giving one entry per CDR3 protein. The repertoire holds 450,000 or so distinct CDR3 sequences, with 11% to 15% as singletons. These data also formed part of another study, on yellow fever vaccine responses in identical twins.

What was sequenced was CD4+ T cells sorted from blood. The source of this sequence is a woman under 30 in good health. J is TRBJ2-1 and V is TRBV10-3; 8 bases map to TRBD2. CDR3: CAISGGLVSAGGPFNEQFF. The CDR3 DNA reads TGTGCCATCAGTGGGGGGCTGGTTTCGGCGGGGGGCCCCTTCAATGAGCAGTTCTTC.